These 28 T cell receptor beta chains were sequenced from one sample in a study of tumor-infiltrating lymphocytes in primary liver carcinoma. Out of unsorted whole blood came the blood RNA, and germline DNA was extracted as well. From 500 ng of total RNA, TCR beta-specific cDNA was reverse-transcribed using a constant-region primer. Generation of the TCR beta libraries relied on three nested multiplex PCR rounds using slightly modified ARM-PCR. Running roughly 10 cycles apiece, the first two PCR rounds relied on TRBV1-TRBV30 forward primers together with a C-beta reverse primer. TCRdb ran MiXCR on the multiplex PCR reads and lists one entry per CDR3 protein. This repertoire shows 310,000 or so distinct CDR3 sequences, about two thirds found once; its top ten account for roughly 6.5%. The sample consisted of peripheral blood. These receptors were taken from a man aged 35-49 years with primary liver carcinoma and hepatitis B virus infection.

As regards this clonotype: A much larger clone is a single base away; this may be a read error. The V and J genes are TRBV6-1 and TRBJ1-3; D is unresolved. Germline lookup yields CDR1 MNHNS and CDR2 SASEGT. Trimming stripped 5 bases from V and 5 bases from J, with 13 bases between. This CDR3 comprises 14 residues. The CDR3 nucleotides read TGTGCCAGCAGTCCCTGGTCATCTAGAAACACCATATATTTT. Encoded protein: CASSPWSSRNTIYF.

At least ten counts were recorded for this clonotype. This sequence joins TRBV4-1 and TRBJ2-3, with D hard to call. Trimming shortened V by 0 bases and J by 6 bases, and 13 bases separated the two germline ends. The CDR3 spans 15 residues. From germline, CDR1 is MGHRA and CDR2 YSYEKL. The CDR3 nucleotides read TGCGCCAGCAGCCAAGACTTCCAGAGGATCGATACGCAGTATTTT. Protein product: CASSQDFQRIDTQYF.

This clonotype was observed a few times. CDR3 in DNA: TGTGCCAGCAGTTATAACAGGGACAACTATGGCTACACCTTC. Translating gives CASSYNRDNYGYTF. This chain connects TRBV6-5 to TRBJ1-2; D might be TRBD1 (6 bases). Germline CDR1 reads MNHEY; CDR2 reads SVGAGI. The CDR3 sequence is 14 residues long. With 3 bases removed from V and 2 bases from J, the gap between germline ends came to 10 bases.

This clonotype was observed a single time. J is TRBJ1-3 and V is TRBV18; the D gene is possibly TRBD1 (6 bases). This CDR3 has 16 residues. V lost 0 bases and J lost 1, with 10 bases in between. CDR1 and CDR2 from the germline V gene are KGHSH and LQKENI. The CDR3 loop is CASSPPRTDSGNTIYF. The CDR3 coding sequence is TGTGCCAGCTCACCACCGCGGACAGATTCTGGAAACACCATATATTTT.

With respect to this clonotype: A junction end diverges from the germline sequence, so it may reflect a read error. This chain uses TRBV11-2 with TRBJ2-5; TRBD2 might be the D (5 bases). The germline V gene encodes CDR1 SGHAT and CDR2 FQNNGV. The CDR3 has 13 amino acids. CDR3: CASNFGVGEIQYF. The CDR3 DNA is TGTGCCAGCAACTTCGGGGTCGGAGAGATCCAGTACTTC. The full variable domain, in which reference TRBV11-2 and TRBJ2-5 provide the parts outside the CDR3, is EAGVAQSPRYKIIEKRQSVAFWCNPISGHATLYWYQQILGQGPKLLIQFQNNGVVDDSQLPKDRFSAERLKGVDSTLKIQPAKLEDSAVYLCASNFGVGEIQYFGPGTRLLVL.

A word on this clonotype: One end of the junction fails to match germline, which may point to a read error. The chain carries TRBV12-3 or TRBV12-4 and TRBJ2-7; the match to TRBD1 covers 11 bases. This CDR3 region has 15 residues. CDR3 region: CARSMGTGGSYEQHF. In DNA, the CDR3 is TGTGCCAGGAGTATGGGGACAGGGGGGTCCTACGAGCAGCACTTC.

About this clonotype itself: One end of the junction does not line up with germline, which may come from a read error. V and J are TRBV29-1 and TRBJ1-5; D call uncertain. The CDR3 covers 13 residues. Looked up from germline, CDR1 is SQVTM and CDR2 is ANQGSEA. Here the CDR3 DNA reads TGCAGTGTGGCCCTTATGGAAAATCAGTCCCATCATTTT. This sequence encodes CSVALMENQSHHF.

Regarding this clonotype: A read error is possible here, since a much larger clone lies one base away. This chain connects TRBV7-8 to TRBJ2-7; D unclear. V gave up 6 bases and J gave up 5 bases, with 14 bases separating them. CDR3 length equals 13 residues. Germline lookup yields CDR1 SGHVS and CDR2 FQNEAQ. The CDR3 nucleotides read TGTGCCAGCAGGCTACATGACCTCGACGAGCAGTACTTC. Protein product: CASRLHDLDEQYF.

About this clonotype: One junction end disagrees with the germline gene, perhaps due to a read error. The J gene is TRBJ2-5, the V gene TRBV6-2 or TRBV6-3, with D hard to call. The CDR3 is made up of 14 amino acids. CDR1 and CDR2 (germline): MNHEY, SVGEGT. The CDR3 nucleotides read TGTCCCAGCAGTGGACGGCCCAACCAAGAGACCCAGTACTTC. Its translation: CPSSGRPNQETQYF.

A remark on this clonotype: The junction does not match germline at one end; this may be a read error. The J gene is TRBJ2-2, the V gene TRBV29-1; 11 positions agree with TRBD1. Germline CDR1 reads SQVTM; CDR2 reads ANQGSEA. This CDR3 has 16 amino acids. This CDR3 is CSIVGTGGLNTGKLFF. Written as DNA, the CDR3 is TGCAGCATTGTAGGGACAGGGGGATTAAACACCGGGAAGCTGTTTTTT.

This clonotype is a singleton in its sample. A read error may be the cause here, since a much bigger clone is one base away. The chain is built from TRBV6-5 and TRBJ1-5; no clear D gene. CDR1 is MNHEY and CDR2 is SVGAGI in the germline V gene. V lost 4 bases and J lost 7, with 11 bases in between. This CDR3 contains 13 residues. The CDR3 loop reads CASSLRWRQPQHF. The CDR3 DNA sequence: TGTGCCAGCAGTTTACGTTGGAGACAGCCCCAGCATTTT.

Regarding this clonotype: One end of the junction is discordant with germline, which a read error may explain. The chain links TRBV6-5 to TRBJ2-7, with 7 nucleotides matching TRBD2. The CDR3 sequence is 15 residues long. Germline CDR1 MNHEY, CDR2 SVGAGI. The CDR3 bases are TGTGCCAGCGGTTATTCCAGGGAGGGGCCTTACGAGCAGTACTTC. Its protein is CASGYSREGPYEQYF.

This clonotype is a singleton in its sample. With a much larger clone just one base away, this may be a read error. The V gene is TRBV4-2, the J gene TRBJ2-5; perhaps TRBD2 as D (6 bases). This CDR3 region has 16 residues. Germline CDR1 and CDR2: LGHNA and YNFKEQ. DNA for the CDR3: TGTGCCAACAGCCAAAGAGTCGGGAGTGCGGGCGAGACCCAGTACTTC. Residues: CANSQRVGSAGETQYF.

As regards this clonotype: A junction boundary mismatches the germline segment, possibly from a read error. The chain employs TRBV11-2 and TRBJ2-7; 7 bases are a match to TRBD2. Germline V gene data show CDR1 as SGHAT and CDR2 as FQNNGV. The CDR3 consists of 14 residues. In DNA, the CDR3 is TGTGCTAGCAGCCCCCATGGGAGGGTATACGAGCAGTATTTC. As protein: CASSPHGRVYEQYF.

Notes on this clonotype: Because it lacks the conserved phenylalanine or tryptophan at the end, this CDR3 is likely a read error. J is TRBJ1-6 and V is TRBV11-2, with no clear D. The CDR3 has 13 amino acids. Germline V CDR1 and CDR2: SGHAT, FQNNGV. The CDR3 is CASSLQENSALHS. The CDR3 nucleotides are TGTGCCAGCAGCTTACAGGAAAATTCAGCCCTCCACTCT.

This clonotype was detected many times. This chain connects TRBV6-2 or TRBV6-3 to TRBJ2-7, with TRBD2 matching over 11 bases. The CDR3 spans 15 residues. V was pared by 4 bases and J by 0 bases, with 2 bases of the junction left unmatched. Germline CDR1 is MNHEY and CDR2 is SVGEGT. As DNA, the CDR3 is TGTGCCAGCAGTTGGGGACTAGCGGTCTCCTACGAGCAGTACTTC. This translates into CASSWGLAVSYEQYF.

This clonotype was observed at least ten times. The chain employs TRBV29-1 and TRBJ2-7; the match to TRBD1 covers 10 bases. V shed 3 bases, J shed 5 bases, and the junction held 10 bases outside the gene matches. The V gene's germline CDR1 is SQVTM and CDR2 ANQGSEA. The CDR3 loop spans 15 amino acids. Written as DNA, the CDR3 is TGCAGCGTTGACCCCGGCACCGGGACAGGGGACGAGCAGTACTTC. This sequence encodes CSVDPGTGTGDEQYF.

As for this clonotype: Mismatch with germline at one junction end may stem from a read error. The chain couples TRBV11-2 to TRBJ2-2; TRBD2 agrees at 7 bases. The germline V gene encodes CDR1 SGHAT and CDR2 FQNNGV. The CDR3 is 16 residues long. CDR3 residues: CANSLRGVPNTGKLFF. In DNA form, the CDR3 reads TGTGCCAACAGCTTACGGGGGGTGCCGAACACCGGGAAGCTGTTTTTT.

Regarding this clonotype: A much larger clone sits a single nucleotide away, making a read error possible. This chain connects TRBV12-3 or TRBV12-4 to TRBJ2-5; D unresolved. V lost 7 bases to trimming and J lost 9 bases, with 15 bases between them. The CDR3 contains 12 residues. The CDR3 sequence: CASNTHDGAQYF. DNA of the CDR3: TGTGCCAGCAACACCCACGATGGGGCCCAGTACTTC.

As for this clonotype: Without the conserved terminal phenylalanine or tryptophan, this CDR3 likely stems from a read error. CDR3 protein: CASRFEDTGELFL. The CDR3 DNA reads TGTGCCAGCAGATTCGAGGATACCGGGGAGCTGTTTTTA. This sequence joins TRBV11-3 and TRBJ2-2; no clear D. V gave up 6 bases and J gave up 5 bases, with 10 bases separating them. Germline CDR1 SGHNT, CDR2 YENEEA. This CDR3 has 13 residues.

To note about this clonotype: One end of the junction does not line up with germline, which may come from a read error. V usage is TRBV29-1 and J usage is TRBJ2-7; D perhaps matches TRBD2 (6 bases). Germline CDR1 is SQVTM and CDR2 is ANQGSEA. The CDR3 spans 12 residues. CDR3 in DNA: TGCAACGTTACTAGCAGCTCCTACGAGCAGTACTTT. Translated, it gives CNVTSSSYEQYF.

The chain links TRBV11-3 to TRBJ2-2, with 9 bases matching TRBD2. Germline V gene data show CDR1 as SGHNT and CDR2 as YENEEA. The trim removed 1 base at V and 6 bases at J, leaving 9 bases unmatched. This CDR3 comprises 17 residues. In DNA, the CDR3 is TGTGCCAGCAGCTTAGTTCTAGCGGGGCCGTATTCCGGGGAGCTGTTTTTT. Amino acid sequence: CASSLVLAGPYSGELFF.

As regards this clonotype: One base away lies a much larger clone, so this may be a sequencing read error. The rearrangement links TRBV7-9 to TRBJ2-7, with 9 bases that match TRBD2. The CDR3 contains 15 residues. Germline V gene sequence: CDR1 SEHNR, CDR2 FQNEAQ (reference sequence). The CDR3 coding sequence is TGTACCAGCAGCTTAGCGCTAGCGGGAAGTAACGAGCAGTACTTC. It specifies CTSSLALAGSNEQYF.

This sequence joins TRBV11-2 and TRBJ2-2; 7 bases line up with TRBD1. The CDR3 is made up of 15 amino acids. The germline V gene has CDR1 SGHAT and CDR2 FQNNGV. The V and J ends lost 4 bases and 2 bases, in that order; junction bases with no gene match: 4. CDR3 loop: CASSSTGVNTGELFF. The CDR3, as DNA: TGTGCCAGCAGCTCTACAGGGGTTAACACCGGGGAGCTGTTTTTT. Looking up the rest from reference TRBV11-2 and TRBJ2-2 gives the full variable domain: EAGVAQSPRYKIIEKRQSVAFWCNPISGHATLYWYQQILGQGPKLLIQFQNNGVVDDSQLPKDRFSAERLKGVDSTLKIQPAKLEDSAVYLCASSSTGVNTGELFFGEGSRLTVL.

With regard to this clonotype: Because it lacks the conserved phenylalanine or tryptophan at the end, this CDR3 is likely a read error. This chain links TRBV11-2 with TRBJ2-7; D is undetermined. In germline, CDR1 is SGHAT, CDR2 FQNNGV. The CDR3 length is 13 residues. V was shortened by 5 bases and J by 9 bases, with 17 bases between the two germline ends. The CDR3 protein is CASSRPPDFMQYL. The CDR3 DNA follows: TGTGCCAGCAGCCGACCCCCTGACTTTATGCAGTACCTC.

This chain connects TRBV11-2 to TRBJ2-3; 8 nucleotides agree with TRBD2. The germline CDR1 and CDR2 sequences are SGHAT and FQNNGV. V lost 5 bases to trimming and J lost 4 bases; unmatched junction nucleotides: 11. This CDR3 is built from 16 residues. CDR3: CASSKTIGRAPDTQYF. CDR3 DNA sequence: TGTGCCAGCAGCAAGACTATCGGGAGGGCCCCAGATACGCAGTATTTT.

The chain couples TRBV7-9 to TRBJ2-3; maybe TRBD1 (6 bases). The CDR3 consists of 14 residues. Trimming pared 6 bases from V and 4 bases from J, leaving 14 bases between. In germline, CDR1 is SEHNR, CDR2 FQNEAQ (reference sequence). The CDR3 loop reads CASSPDSPADTQYF. CDR3 coding DNA: TGTGCCAGCAGTCCGGACAGCCCAGCAGATACGCAGTATTTT. The full variable domain, with the rest looked up from reference TRBV7-9 and TRBJ2-3, is DTGVSQNPRHKITKRGQNVTFRCDPISEHNRLYWYRQTLGQGPEFLTYFQNEAQLEKSRLLSDRFSAERPKGSFSTLEIQRTEQGDSAMYLCASSPDSPADTQYFGPGTRLTVL.

A note on this clonotype: A clone one base away is much larger, so this may be a read error. As DNA, the CDR3 is TGTGCCAGCATGGACAGACCCACAGATACGCTGTATTTT. This gives the protein CASMDRPTDTLYF. The J gene is TRBJ2-3, the V gene TRBV6-2 or TRBV6-3; the D gene is possibly TRBD1 (6 bases). The CDR3 has 13 residues. CDR1 and CDR2 from the germline V gene are MNHEY and SVGEGT.